This record looks at one TCR beta chain sequence and its context. The antigen it recognizes is unknown. Per-base qualities were not stored, and no clone one base away is much larger. The immunoSEQ assay was used to amplify and sequence the TCR beta locus, producing bulk TCR Vbeta CDR3 data. The original pipeline was this. Non-productive CDR3s, sequences shorter than 7 amino acids, and those not starting with C or ending with F/W were excluded. Analysis was restricted to specimens with at least 1000 reads, and clonotypes were defined at the amino acid level. To compute clonality, Pielou's evenness was subtracted from 1. Library sizes were equalized by abundance-weighted random subsampling with replacement, which was repeated 100 times so that 95% confidence intervals could be reported. Repertoire overlap was quantified using the Morisita overlap index, and the top 40 clones per specimen were examined for overlap with the irAE. In its TCRdb copy, this immuneACCESS table keeps in-frame sequences only and misses some clones. Where compared with another copy, unresolved V genes explain less than half of these, and the others have no known cause. Clone size and the V and J calls come from that table; the DNA yielded D and trimming. A total of approximately 11,000 clones appear in this sample, roughly 92% of them only once. The top ten clonotypes cover 1.5% of the sample.

The meaning of the sample's treatment or condition label: nivolumab (PD-1 blockade) given before sampling. The DNeasy Blood and Tissue Kit was used to extract DNA from formalin-fixed paraffin-embedded specimens. This sample was included in a study of T cells in tumors and immune-related adverse events (dated by TCRdb to the early 2020s). CDR3 length: 13 amino acids, cysteine to phenylalanine. Only the CDR3 part of the read is kept: 39 bases, read in frame from the first base. V is cut by 0 bases and J by 0 bases, and the space between the germline ends is 2 bases. CDR1 and CDR2, looked up from the germline V gene, are KGHSH and LQKENI.

The sample was lymph node tissue, taken from a patient treated with anti-PD-1 therapy. The sequence was obtained from a female donor with metastatic renal cell carcinoma. The sequence links TRBV18 to TRBJ1-1; a confident D gene designation cannot be given. CDR3 sequence: CASSPPLNTEAFF. At the DNA level, the sequence is TGTGCCAGCTCACCACCGTTGAACACTGAAGCTTTCTTT.